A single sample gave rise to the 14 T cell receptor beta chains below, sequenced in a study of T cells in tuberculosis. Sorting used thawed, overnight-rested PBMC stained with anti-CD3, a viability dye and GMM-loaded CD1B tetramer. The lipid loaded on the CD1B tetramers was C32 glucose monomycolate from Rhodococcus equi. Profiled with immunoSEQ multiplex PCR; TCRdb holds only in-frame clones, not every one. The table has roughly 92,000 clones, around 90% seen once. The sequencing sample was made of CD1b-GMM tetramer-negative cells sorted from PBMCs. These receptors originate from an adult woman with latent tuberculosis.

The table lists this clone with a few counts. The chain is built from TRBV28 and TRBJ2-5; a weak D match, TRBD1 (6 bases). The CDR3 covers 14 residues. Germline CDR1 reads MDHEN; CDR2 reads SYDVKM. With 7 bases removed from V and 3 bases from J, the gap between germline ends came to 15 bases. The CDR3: CASTPAGTKETQYF. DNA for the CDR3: TGTGCCAGCACTCCCGCCGGGACAAAAGAGACCCAGTACTTC.

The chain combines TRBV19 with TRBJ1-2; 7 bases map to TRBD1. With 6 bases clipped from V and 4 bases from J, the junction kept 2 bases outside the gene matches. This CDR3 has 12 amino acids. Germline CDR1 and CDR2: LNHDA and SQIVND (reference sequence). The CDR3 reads CASRTGSYGYTF. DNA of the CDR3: TGTGCCAGTAGGACAGGGAGCTATGGCTACACCTTC.

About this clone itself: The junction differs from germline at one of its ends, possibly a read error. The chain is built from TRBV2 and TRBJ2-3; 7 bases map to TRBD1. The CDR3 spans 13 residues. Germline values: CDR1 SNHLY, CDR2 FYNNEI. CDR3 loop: CASSEARTGTQYF. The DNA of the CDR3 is TGTGCCAGCAGTGAAGCGAGGACAGGTACGCAGTATTTT.

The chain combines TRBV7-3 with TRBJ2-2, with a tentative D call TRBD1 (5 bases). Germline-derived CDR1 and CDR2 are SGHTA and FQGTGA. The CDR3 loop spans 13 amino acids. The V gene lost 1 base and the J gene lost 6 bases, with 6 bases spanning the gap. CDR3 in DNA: TGTGCCAGCAGCTTAAAAGGGGCCGGGGAGCTGTTTTTT. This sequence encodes CASSLKGAGELFF. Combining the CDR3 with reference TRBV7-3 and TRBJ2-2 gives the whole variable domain GAGVSQTPSNKVTEKGKYVELRCDPISGHTALYWYRQSLGQGPEFLIYFQGTGAADDSGLPNDRFFAVRPEGSVSTLKIQRTERGDSAVYLCASSLKGAGELFFGEGSRLTVL.

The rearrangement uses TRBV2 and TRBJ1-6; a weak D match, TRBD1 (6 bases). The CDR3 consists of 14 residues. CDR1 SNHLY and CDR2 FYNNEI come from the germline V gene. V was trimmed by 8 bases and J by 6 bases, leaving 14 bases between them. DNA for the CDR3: TGTGCCAGCGGCGCAGGACAGACTAATTCACCCCTCCACTTT. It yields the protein CASGAGQTNSPLHF.

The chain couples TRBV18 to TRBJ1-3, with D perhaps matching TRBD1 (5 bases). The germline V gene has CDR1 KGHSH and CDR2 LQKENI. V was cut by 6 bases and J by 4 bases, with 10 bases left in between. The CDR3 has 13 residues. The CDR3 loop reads CASSYRKGNTIYF. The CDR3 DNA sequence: TGTGCCAGCTCGTACAGGAAGGGAAACACCATATATTTT.

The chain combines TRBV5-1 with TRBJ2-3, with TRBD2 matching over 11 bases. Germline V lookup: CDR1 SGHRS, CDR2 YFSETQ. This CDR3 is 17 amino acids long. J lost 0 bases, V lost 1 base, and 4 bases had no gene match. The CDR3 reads CASSLFSSGGSTDTQYF. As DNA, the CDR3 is TGCGCCAGCAGCTTGTTCTCTAGCGGGGGGAGCACAGATACGCAGTATTTT.

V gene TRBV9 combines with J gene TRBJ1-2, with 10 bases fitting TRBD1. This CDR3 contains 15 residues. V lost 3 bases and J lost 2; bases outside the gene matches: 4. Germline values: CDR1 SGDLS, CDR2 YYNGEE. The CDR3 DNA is TGTGCCAGCAGCGGGGGGGGACAGGGGAACTATGGCTACACCTTC. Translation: CASSGGGQGNYGYTF.

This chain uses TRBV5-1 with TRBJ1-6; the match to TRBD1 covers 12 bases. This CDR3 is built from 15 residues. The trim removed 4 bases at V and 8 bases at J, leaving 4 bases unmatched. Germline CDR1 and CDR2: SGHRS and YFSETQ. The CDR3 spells CASSEGQGAYSPLHF. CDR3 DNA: TGCGCCAGCAGCGAGGGACAGGGGGCCTATTCACCCCTCCACTTT.

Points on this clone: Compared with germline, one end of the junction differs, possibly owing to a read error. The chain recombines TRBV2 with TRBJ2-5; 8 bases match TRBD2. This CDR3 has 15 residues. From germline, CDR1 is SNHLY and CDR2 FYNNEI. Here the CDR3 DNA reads TGTGCCAGCGGTGATAGCGGGGTCGTTCAAGAGACCCAGTACTTC. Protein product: CASGDSGVVQETQYF.

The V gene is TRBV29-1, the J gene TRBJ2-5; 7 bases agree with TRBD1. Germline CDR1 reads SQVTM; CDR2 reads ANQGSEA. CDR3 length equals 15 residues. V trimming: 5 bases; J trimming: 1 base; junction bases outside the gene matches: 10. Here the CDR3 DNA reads TGCAGCGTTTCGTCCCGGGACAGATTCCAAGAGACCCAGTACTTC. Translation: CSVSSRDRFQETQYF.

The DNA of the CDR3 is TGTGCCAGCAGCACCCCGGCCGCAGGGGTGGCGTCCTACAATGAGCAGTTCTTC. Translated: CASSTPAAGVASYNEQFF. The J gene is TRBJ2-1, the V gene TRBV5-4, with D perhaps TRBD1 (6 bases). Germline V gives CDR1 SGHNT, CDR2 YYREEE (reference sequence). Deletions cut 4 bases from V and 1 base from J, with 21 bases between. This CDR3 is 18 amino acids long.

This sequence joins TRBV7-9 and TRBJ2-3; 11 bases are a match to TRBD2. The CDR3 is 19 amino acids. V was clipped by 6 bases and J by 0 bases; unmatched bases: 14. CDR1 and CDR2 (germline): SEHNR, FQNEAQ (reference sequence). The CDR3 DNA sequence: TGTGCCAGCAGTTTCGATAGCGGGGGGGGCCTCCATAGCACAGATACGCAGTATTTT. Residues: CASSFDSGGGLHSTDTQYF.

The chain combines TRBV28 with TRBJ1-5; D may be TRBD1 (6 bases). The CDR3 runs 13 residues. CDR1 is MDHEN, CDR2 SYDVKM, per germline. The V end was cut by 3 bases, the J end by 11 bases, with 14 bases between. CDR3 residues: CASSLTGFVAQHF. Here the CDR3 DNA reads TGTGCCAGCAGTTTGACAGGTTTTGTAGCCCAGCATTTT. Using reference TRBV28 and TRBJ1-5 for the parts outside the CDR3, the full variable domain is DVKVTQSSRYLVKRTGEKVFLECVQDMDHENMFWYRQDPGLGLRLIYFSYDVKMKEKGDIPEGYSVSREKKERFSLILESASTNQTSMYLCASSLTGFVAQHFGDGTRLSIL.